These 17 T cell receptor beta chains were sequenced from one sample in a study of T cell responses to AZD1222 COVID-19 vaccine. Assay: immunoSEQ multiplex PCR; the TCRdb copy retains only in-frame clones and omits some. Seen here are about 130,000 clones, under 95% observed once, and the top ten hold approximately 3.4%. Sequences were derived from peripheral blood, sampled on day 0 of AZD1222 vaccination. These receptors were obtained from an adult in good health.

The chain recombines TRBV5-4 with TRBJ2-7, with D uncertain. Between the trimmed V and J ends, which lost 3 bases and 5 bases, there was a span of 18 bases. The germline V gene encodes CDR1 SGHNT and CDR2 YYREEE (reference sequence). CDR3 length: 15 amino acids. Here the CDR3 reads CASSSPAVPTNEQYF. CDR3 bases: TGTGCCAGCAGCTCCCCGGCCGTACCCACCAACGAGCAGTACTTC.

The V gene is TRBV7-2, the J gene TRBJ1-1; the D gene is possibly TRBD1 (5 bases). The CDR3 is 15 residues long. The ends were cut back, 2 bases at V and 1 base at J, with 11 bases in the middle. Germline V gene data show CDR1 as SGHTA and CDR2 as FQGNSA. In DNA form, the CDR3 reads TGTGCCAGCAGCTTACCGAGGGGAGGGAACACTGAAGCTTTCTTT. This codes for CASSLPRGGNTEAFF.

V and J are TRBV10-3 and TRBJ2-3; D perhaps matches TRBD2 (5 bases). Germline V gene lookup returns CDR1 ENHRY and CDR2 SYGVKD. The CDR3 extends over 12 amino acids. V lost 6 bases to trimming and J lost 4 bases, with 8 bases between them. The CDR3 coding sequence is TGTGCCATCAGGGGAGTGGCAGATACGCAGTATTTT. As protein: CAIRGVADTQYF.

V is TRBV27 and J is TRBJ2-2; perhaps TRBD2 as D (5 bases). Germline V gene sequence: CDR1 MNHEY, CDR2 SMNVEV (reference sequence). The CDR3 sequence is 13 residues long. V was pared by 2 bases and J by 6 bases, with 7 bases between. CDR3 sequence: CASSLEGSGELFF. DNA for the CDR3: TGTGCCAGCAGTTTAGAGGGCTCCGGGGAGCTGTTTTTT.

The J gene is TRBJ1-6, the V gene TRBV9, with D hard to call. This CDR3 is built from 16 residues. V lost 4 bases and J 6 bases, leaving 17 bases between the germline ends. CDR1 is SGDLS and CDR2 is YYNGEE in the germline V gene. In DNA form, the CDR3 reads TGTGCCAGCAGCCCAGTTCCCGACACCTCTAATTCACCCCTCCACTTT. Encoded protein: CASSPVPDTSNSPLHF.

The chain employs TRBV12-3 or TRBV12-4 and TRBJ1-2; no firm D call. CDR3 length: 13 amino acids. V was trimmed by 6 bases and J by 2 bases, leaving 10 bases between them. The DNA for the CDR3 is TGTGCCAGCAGGTTTGATTCAAACTATGGCTACACCTTC. Its protein is CASRFDSNYGYTF.

The chain joins TRBV5-1 to TRBJ1-1, with 7 nucleotides matching TRBD1. V lost 3 bases to trimming and J lost 1 base; unmatched junction nucleotides: 6. CDR1 is SGHRS, CDR2 YFSETQ, per germline. The CDR3 loop spans 15 amino acids. The CDR3 sequence: CASSWDSPGNTEAFF. The CDR3 DNA follows: TGCGCCAGCAGCTGGGACAGCCCTGGGAACACTGAAGCTTTCTTT.

The CDR3 sequence is CATVDRLNTEAFF. CDR3 in DNA: TGTGCCACCGTGGACAGATTGAACACTGAAGCTTTCTTT. This chain uses TRBV24-1 with TRBJ1-1, with D possibly matching TRBD1 (6 bases). Per the germline V gene, CDR1 is KGHDR and CDR2 is SFDVKD. V dropped 9 bases and J dropped 0 bases, with 10 bases sitting between them. CDR3 length: 13 amino acids.

V gene TRBV18 combines with J gene TRBJ2-7, with D tentatively TRBD1 or TRBD2 (5 bases each). The CDR3 has 15 residues. The germline V gene encodes CDR1 KGHSH and CDR2 LQKENI. Trimming took 4 bases from V and 6 from J, leaving 19 bases between them. In DNA form, the CDR3 reads TGTGCCAGCTCACTATCGGGACGGTCATCGTTCGAGCAGTACTTC. Amino acid sequence: CASSLSGRSSFEQYF.

This clone appeared a few times. The rearrangement joins TRBV7-2 to TRBJ1-5, with D possibly TRBD1 on 6 matching bases. The CDR3 sequence is 12 residues long. With 2 bases removed from V and 7 bases from J, the gap between germline ends came to 6 bases. Germline CDR1 is SGHTA and CDR2 is FQGNSA. DNA of the CDR3: TGTGCCAGCAGCTTACAGGGGCAGCCCCAGCATTTT. Amino acid sequence: CASSLQGQPQHF. Variable domain in full (rest from reference TRBV7-2 and TRBJ1-5): GAGVSQSPSNKVTEKGKDVELRCDPISGHTALYWYRQSLGQGLEFLIYFQGNSAPDKSGLPSDRFSAERTGGSVSTLTIQRTQQEDSAVYLCASSLQGQPQHFGDGTRLSIL.

This chain links TRBV2 with TRBJ1-5, with D unclear. V was cut by 5 bases and J by 7 bases, with 6 bases left in between. Germline CDR1 and CDR2: SNHLY and FYNNEI. There are 11 residues in the CDR3. CDR3 coding DNA: TGTGCCAGCAGTATAACCCAGCCCCAGCATTTT. Translated: CASSITQPQHF.

The rearrangement joins TRBV4-3 to TRBJ2-7; the match to TRBD1 covers 9 bases. V was clipped by 0 bases and J by 5 bases; unmatched bases: 5. This CDR3 comprises 15 residues. Germline assignment: CDR1 LGHNA and CDR2 YSLEER. In DNA form, the CDR3 reads TGCGCCAGCAGCCAAGACTTGGGGACAGGGAACGAGCAGTACTTC. This codes for CASSQDLGTGNEQYF.

This chain uses TRBV21-1 with TRBJ2-3; the table's D call, TRBD2, has no DNA check behind it. TRBV21-1 is a pseudogene segment. The CDR3 contains 15 residues. CDR3 nucleotides: TGTGCCACCGACCGGGACTTGTCCTTTGCAGATACGCAGTATTTT. Its protein product is CATDRDLSFADTQYF.

The J gene is TRBJ2-7, the V gene TRBV7-2; a possible D gene is TRBD1 (6 bases). CDR3 length: 13 amino acids. Germline-derived CDR1 and CDR2 are SGHTA and FQGNSA. V was clipped by 1 base and J by 5 bases, with 9 bases between them. The CDR3 loop reads CASSLEGHHEQYF. The CDR3 DNA follows: TGTGCCAGCAGCTTAGAGGGACATCACGAGCAGTACTTC. Looking up the rest from reference TRBV7-2 and TRBJ2-7 gives the full variable domain: GAGVSQSPSNKVTEKGKDVELRCDPISGHTALYWYRQSLGQGLEFLIYFQGNSAPDKSGLPSDRFSAERTGGSVSTLTIQRTQQEDSAVYLCASSLEGHHEQYFGPGTRLTVT.

This clone was picked up a small number of times. Other DNA sequences in the sample encode the same CDR3. The V and J genes are TRBV7-2 and TRBJ2-7; 7 positions agree with TRBD2. Germline V gene lookup returns CDR1 SGHTA and CDR2 FQGNSA. The CDR3 loop spans 14 amino acids. The J segment lost 0 bases and the V segment lost 2 bases, leaving 1 base of the junction unmatched. Here the CDR3 reads CASSLWTSSYEQYF. The CDR3 region has the DNA TGTGCCAGCAGCTTATGGACTAGCTCCTACGAGCAGTACTTC.

The V call is TRBV6-2 or TRBV6-3, the J call TRBJ1-6; the match to TRBD1 covers 7 bases. The CDR3 contains 14 residues. V was clipped by 0 bases and J by 10 bases; unmatched bases: 3. The germline V gene has CDR1 MNHEY and CDR2 SVGEGT. CDR3 sequence: CASSYSTGISPLHF. The CDR3, as DNA: TGTGCCAGCAGTTACTCGACAGGGATCTCACCCCTCCACTTT.

The rearrangement joins TRBV28 to TRBJ2-3; D is possibly TRBD1 (5 bases). Germline-derived CDR1 and CDR2 are MDHEN and SYDVKM. The CDR3 totals 13 residues. The V end lost 5 bases, the J end lost 2 bases, and 8 bases lay between the germline ends. The CDR3 loop reads CASSAGFTDTQYF. The CDR3 DNA is TGTGCCAGCAGTGCAGGGTTCACAGATACGCAGTATTTT.